The entry below gives a single T cell receptor beta chain sequence along with its context. Original processing methods: Reference gene primer amplification yielded estimated nucleated cell counts. Here immunoSEQ multiplex PCR was the method, and the copy in TCRdb shows in-frame clones only, minus some. The D gene and trimming were derived from the DNA, and the V and J assignments and clone size from that table. The sample yields about 49,000 clones, around 87% seen once. This specimen comes from a study of blood T cell repertoires in COVID-19. Study background: Sites in the United States, Italy and Spain provided acute and convalescent COVID-19 samples. Sample material is recorded as cDNA or gDNA derived from T cells, B-cell-depleted T cells, or PBMCs.

Germline V lookup: CDR1 MNHNS, CDR2 SASEGT. The CDR3 is 16 amino acids. V trimming: 2 bases; J trimming: 7 bases; junction bases outside the gene matches: 8. Seattle-derived patients entered the study during active infection and were followed longitudinally. The chain couples TRBV6-1 to TRBJ2-5; 12 bases agree with TRBD1. The sequence derives from a woman over 75 with COVID-19, enrolled during active disease. Input material: peripheral blood. Here the CDR3 reads CASSELPGTGGWTQYF. CDR3 nucleotides: TGTGCCAGCAGTGAACTTCCCGGGACAGGGGGCTGGACCCAGTACTTC.